The rows below give T cell receptor beta chains drawn from one sample of a study of chemoradiotherapy in HPV16-positive cancers. Sequencing was performed with immunoSEQ multiplex PCR; in TCRdb, only in-frame clones are kept and a portion is missing. Among 15,000 or so clones listed, 85% to 95% were seen once. Material: blood, obtained from a patient who underwent chemoradiotherapy. Receptors originate from a human donor with HPV-associated anogenital cancer. CDR3s include the opening cysteine and the closing phenylalanine or tryptophan. A D gene is named only where the DNA matches it firmly.

D	V	J	CDR3	DNA
NA	TRBV6-5	TRBJ2-2	CASRSPNTGELFF	TGTGCCAGCAGATCACCGAACACCGGGGAGCTGTTTTTT
NA	TRBV14	TRBJ2-3	CASGDDWWWADTQYF	TGTGCCAGCGGGGATGACTGGTGGTGGGCAGATACGCAGTATTTT
NA	TRBV14	TRBJ1-1	CASSQELLNVGTEAFF	TGTGCCAGCAGCCAAGAATTATTAAACGTTGGGACTGAAGCTTTCTTT
NA	TRBV30	TRBJ1-2	CAWSTRGGYGYTF	TGTGCCTGGAGCACGAGGGGTGGGTATGGCTACACCTTC
TRBD2	TRBV7-9	TRBJ2-3	CASSSGLAEVNTDTQYF	TGTGCCAGCAGCTCGGGACTAGCGGAAGTTAACACAGATACGCAGTATTTT
NA	TRBV5-1	TRBJ1-4	CASSLFQAGEKLFF	TGCGCCAGCAGCTTGTTTCAGGCGGGCGAAAAACTGTTTTTT
TRBD1	TRBV19	TRBJ1-2	CASRQGRFEGYTF	TGTGCCAGTCGACAGGGCAGGTTCGAAGGCTACACCTTC
NA	TRBV27	TRBJ1-1	CASSFTVGINTEAFF	TGTGCCAGCAGTTTCACAGTGGGGATCAACACTGAAGCTTTCTTT
NA	TRBV5-6	TRBJ2-2	CASSRVTGHTGELFF	TGTGCCAGCAGCCGCGTGACAGGACACACCGGGGAGCTGTTTTTT
TRBD2	TRBV19	TRBJ2-6	CASSHGGAGANVLTF	TGTGCCAGTAGCCACGGGGGGGCTGGGGCCAACGTCCTGACTTTC
NA	TRBV5-1	TRBJ2-3	CASSLVISGEGTQYF	TGCGCCAGCAGCTTGGTAATTAGCGGTGAGGGTACGCAGTATTTT
NA	TRBV7-7	TRBJ2-5	CASSYQRTTSLAWETQYF	TGTGCCAGCAGCTACCAAAGGACAACAAGTCTAGCGTGGGAGACCCAGTACTTC
NA	TRBV11-3	TRBJ2-7	CASSSPGEPYEQYF	TGTGCCAGCAGCTCCCCGGGAGAACCCTACGAGCAGTACTTC
TRBD2	TRBV30	TRBJ2-1	CAWGRGGRNEQFF	TGTGCCTGGGGGCGGGGGGGCCGGAATGAGCAGTTCTTC